This T cell receptor (beta chain) was identified in a study of neurological immune-mediated disorders (dated by TCRdb to between 2018 and 2020). Notes on the research overall: Peripheral blood TCR-beta repertoires from HTLV-I-associated myelopathy (HAM/TSP) patients, multiple sclerosis patients and healthy controls were compared by UMI-based sequencing. Longitudinal HAM/TSP donors and healthy donors each had 3 time-points at intervals of roughly 3-40 months. The roughly 110 TCR-beta libraries included longitudinal samples, technical triplicates and paired sorted CD4+ and CD8+ T-cell subsets alongside PBMC samples. The cohort comprised some 71 subjects: approximately 15 HAM/TSP patients, approximately 34 multiple sclerosis patients and 20 or so healthy controls.

What the authors observed across the whole study: Expanded clones from different subjects shared no identical CDR3 amino acid sequences, which suggests that TCR-beta repertoires were private in all groups. TCR clonal expansion was highest in HAM/TSP patients and lowest in MS patients, with MS patients falling below even healthy controls.

Taken with the paper, the label for time point translates to: longitudinal time-point 2. The healthy controls were volunteers from a blood bank in Maryland, USA. For the unsorted PBMC libraries, 2 million PBMCs were stored in RNAlater at -80 degrees C until RNA extraction and were used to generate the libraries. Peripheral blood was subjected to Ficoll-Hypaque density gradient centrifugation to isolate PBMCs, which were then cryopreserved in liquid nitrogen. This clonotype showed up many times. The specificity of this receptor is unknown. One base away there is no much larger clone; base qualities are not given. cDNA was synthesized by template-switch 5'RACE using a primer with a 10-nucleotide random unique molecular identifier that tagged each TCR transcript. Over 180 million TCR-beta sequences, covering 15-18 subjects, were produced in each sequencing run. Total RNA was extracted with the RNeasy kit. The KAPA Real-time Library Amplification kit was used to amplify TCR-beta VDJ regions with primers targeting the TCR constant region and the 5'RACE anchor. Sample indexes and Illumina adaptors were added in a first PCR, after which library yield was increased in a second PCR. After purification with Ampure beads, the TCR product of roughly 650 bp was size-selected on a 2% E-gel SizeSelection system. Before pooling, library quality was checked on a Bioanalyzer, concentration was measured with Qubit, and libraries were quantified with the Kapa Library Quantification kit. An Illumina HiSeq 2500 sequenced the libraries paired-end 2 x 150 bp. To increase sequence diversity, roughly 24-32% phiX was spiked into each library pool. The source study handled its data this way. The UMI-based MiGEC pipeline processed quality-filtered reads and removed over 80% of raw TCR sequences during error correction. VDJ genes were aligned to IMGT germline references, and each clonotype was defined by a unique CDR3 amino acid sequence together with V-J genes. Clonal expansion, Shannon diversity and CDR3 relatedness were evaluated with VDJtools (CalcPairwiseDistances, ClusterSamples), while phylogenetic trees were built in CLCbio workbench. A clone was classed as expanded if it had 8 or more unique UMIs, a cutoff based on coefficient-of-variation modelling across technical triplicates. Starting from the raw public reads, TCRdb applied fastp trimming at Q25, assembled clones with MiXCR and retained in-frame beta chains. Every distinct CDR3 protein forms one entry, paired with its most common genes and DNA. The V and J calls shown here were made by TCRdb, not taken from the authors' results. For this sample there are some 60,000 distinct CDR3 sequences; more than 7.5% appear just once. The top ten clonotypes cover approximately 13% of the sample.

The V end loses 1 base and the J end loses 10 bases, and a stretch of 11 bases separates them. CDR1 and CDR2 are drawn from the germline V gene: SGHTA, FQGNSA. Measured from the cysteine to the phenylalanine, the CDR3 is 13 residues long. The DNA shown is the 39-base CDR3, in frame from base 1. Sequencing was performed on PBMCs. The chain uses TRBV7-2 and TRBJ2-1; the D gene identity is not certain. The clonotype was recovered from a man younger than 40 in good health. The CDR3 sequence is CASSLDPLFEQFF. The DNA sequence is given as TGTGCCAGCAGCTTAGACCCCCTTTTCGAGCAGTTCTTC.